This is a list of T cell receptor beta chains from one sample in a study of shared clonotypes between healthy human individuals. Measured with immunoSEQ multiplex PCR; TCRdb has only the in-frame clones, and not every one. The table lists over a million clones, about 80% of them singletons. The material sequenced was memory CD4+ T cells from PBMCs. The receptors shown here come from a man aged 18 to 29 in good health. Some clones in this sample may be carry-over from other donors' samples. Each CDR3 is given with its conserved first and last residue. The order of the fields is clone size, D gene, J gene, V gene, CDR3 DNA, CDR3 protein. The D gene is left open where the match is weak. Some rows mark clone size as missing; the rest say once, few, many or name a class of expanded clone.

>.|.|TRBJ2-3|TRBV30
TGTGCCTGGAGTGGACTTACTAGCACAGATACGCAGTATTTT
CAWSGLTSTDTQYF
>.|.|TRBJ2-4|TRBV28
TGTGCCGGACCGATAAGTCGCGAACTTCTAGCCAAAAACATTCAGTACTTC
CAGPISRELLAKNIQYF
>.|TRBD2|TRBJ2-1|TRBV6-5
TGTGCCAGCAGTTACTTGGGGACTAGCGGGTACAATGAGCAGTTCTTC
CASSYLGTSGYNEQFF
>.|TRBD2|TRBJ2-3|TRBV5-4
TGTGCCAGCAGCCCCACTAGCGGGAGTTCAGATACGCAGTATTTT
CASSPTSGSSDTQYF
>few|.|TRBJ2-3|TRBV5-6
TGTGCCAGCAGCTTGAGCGGTACAGATACGCAGTATTTT
CASSLSGTDTQYF
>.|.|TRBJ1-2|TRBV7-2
TGTGCCAGCAGCTTAGTGACAGTCTATGGCTACACCTTC
CASSLVTVYGYTF
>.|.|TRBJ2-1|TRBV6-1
TGTGCCAGCACCCCCGGGCAGGGAGGCTACAATGAGCAGTTCTTC
CASTPGQGGYNEQFF
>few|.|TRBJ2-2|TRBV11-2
TGTGCCAGCACTGCCGCTTCTCACAGATCAACCACCGGGGAGCTGTTTTTT
CASTAASHRSTTGELFF
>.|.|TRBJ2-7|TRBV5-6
TGTGCCAGCAGCCCAAGGGGCCGGGACGAGCAGTACTTC
CASSPRGRDEQYF
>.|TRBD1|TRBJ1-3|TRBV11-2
TGTGCCAGCAGCACCCAGGGGGCGATAGGAAACACCATATATTTT
CASSTQGAIGNTIYF
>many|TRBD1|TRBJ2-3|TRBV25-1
TGTGCCAGCAGTGAAGCCGGGACAGGGTGGGCAGATACGCAGTATTTT
CASSEAGTGWADTQYF
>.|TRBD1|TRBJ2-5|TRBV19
TGTGCCAGTAGTATTGGGGTACAGGGGCACCAAGAGACCCAGTACTTC
CASSIGVQGHQETQYF
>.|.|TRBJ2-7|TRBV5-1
TGCGCCAGCAGCTTGGTGGGGCCAATGTCCTACGAGCAGTACTTC
CASSLVGPMSYEQYF
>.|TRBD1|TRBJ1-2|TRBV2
TGTGCCAGCAGTGATAGCAGGGGGCAACATGGCTACACCTTC
CASSDSRGQHGYTF
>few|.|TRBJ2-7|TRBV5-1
TGCGCCAGCAGAGTGCTGCCGGGGGTCTCCTACGAGCAGTACTTC
CASRVLPGVSYEQYF
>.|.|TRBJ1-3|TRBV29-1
TGCAGCGTTGAGATTCTTGGAAACACCATATATTTT
CSVEILGNTIYF
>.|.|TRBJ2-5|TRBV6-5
TGTGCCAGCAGCCCACAAAGGGCAGGGCAAGAGACCCAGTACTTC
CASSPQRAGQETQYF
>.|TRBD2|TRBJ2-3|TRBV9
TGTGCCAGCAGCGCCCAGGGACTAGTCACTGATACGCAGTATTTT
CASSAQGLVTDTQYF
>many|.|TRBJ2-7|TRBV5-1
TGCGCCAGCAGCTTGCGTCCCGGGAGCCCCTACGAGCAGTACTTC
CASSLRPGSPYEQYF
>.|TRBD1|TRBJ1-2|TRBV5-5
TGTGCCAGCAGCTTGGGACAGGGGGCGGGTGGCTACACCTTC
CASSLGQGAGGYTF